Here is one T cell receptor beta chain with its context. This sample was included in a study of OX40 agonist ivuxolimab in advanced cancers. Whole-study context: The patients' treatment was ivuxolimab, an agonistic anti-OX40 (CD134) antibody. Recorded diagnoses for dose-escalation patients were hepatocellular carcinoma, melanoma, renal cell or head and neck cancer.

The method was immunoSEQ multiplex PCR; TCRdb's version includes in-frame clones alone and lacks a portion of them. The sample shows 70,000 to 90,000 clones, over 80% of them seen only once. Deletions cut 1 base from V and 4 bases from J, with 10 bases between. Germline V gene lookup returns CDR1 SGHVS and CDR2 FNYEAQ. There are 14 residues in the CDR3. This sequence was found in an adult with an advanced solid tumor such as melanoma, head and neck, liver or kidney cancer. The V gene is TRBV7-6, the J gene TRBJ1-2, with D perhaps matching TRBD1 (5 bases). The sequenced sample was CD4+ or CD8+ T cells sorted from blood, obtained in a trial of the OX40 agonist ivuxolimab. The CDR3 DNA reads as TGTGCCAGCAGCTTAGATCAGGGCAGCTATGGCTACACCTTC. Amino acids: CASSLDQGSYGYTF.